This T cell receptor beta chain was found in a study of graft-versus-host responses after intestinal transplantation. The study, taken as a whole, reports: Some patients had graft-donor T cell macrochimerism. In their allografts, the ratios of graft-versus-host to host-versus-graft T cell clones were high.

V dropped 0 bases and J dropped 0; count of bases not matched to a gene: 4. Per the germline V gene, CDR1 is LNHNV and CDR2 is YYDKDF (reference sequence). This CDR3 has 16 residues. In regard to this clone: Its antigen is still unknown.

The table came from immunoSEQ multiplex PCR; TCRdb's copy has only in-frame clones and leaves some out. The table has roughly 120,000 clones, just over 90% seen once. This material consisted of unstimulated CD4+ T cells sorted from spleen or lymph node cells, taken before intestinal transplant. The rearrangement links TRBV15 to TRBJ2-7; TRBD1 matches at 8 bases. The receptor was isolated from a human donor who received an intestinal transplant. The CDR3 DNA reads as TGTGCCACCAGCAGAGAAAGGGACAGGAGCTCCTACGAGCAGTACTTC. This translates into CATSRERDRSSYEQYF.